A few counts support the clone carrying this T cell receptor (beta chain). The data were obtained in a study of blood T cell repertoires in COVID-19. Study at large: The origin of the acute and convalescent COVID-19 samples was the United States, Italy and Spain. T cells, B-cell-depleted T cells, or PBMCs supplied cDNA or gDNA.

This CDR3 has 16 residues. The ends were cut back, 3 bases at V and 3 bases at J, with 17 bases in the middle. Germline V CDR1 and CDR2: MNHEY, SMNVEV (reference sequence). Method: immunoSEQ multiplex PCR; TCRdb's copy keeps in-frame clones and lacks some. The table records more than 60,000 clones, almost 90% of them present only once. The chain joins TRBV27 to TRBJ1-2; D remains unclear. The origin of this receptor is a woman aged 50 to 60 with active or convalescent COVID-19. Sequencing was performed on peripheral blood. DNA of the CDR3: TGTGCCAGCAGTTTGGGAGTGGGCGGCTCGGACTATGGCTACACCTTC. Translation gives CASSLGVGGSDYGYTF.